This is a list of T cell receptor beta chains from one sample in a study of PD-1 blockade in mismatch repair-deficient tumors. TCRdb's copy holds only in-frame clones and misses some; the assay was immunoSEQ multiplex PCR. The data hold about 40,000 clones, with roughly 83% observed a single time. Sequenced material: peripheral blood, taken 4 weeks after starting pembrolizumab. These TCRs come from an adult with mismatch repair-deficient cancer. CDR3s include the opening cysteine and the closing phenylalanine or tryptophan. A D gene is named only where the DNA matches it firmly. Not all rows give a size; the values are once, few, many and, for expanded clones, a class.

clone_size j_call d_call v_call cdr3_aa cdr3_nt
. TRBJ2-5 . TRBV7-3 CASSLDRHETQYF TGTGCCAGCAGCTTAGACAGGCATGAGACCCAGTACTTC
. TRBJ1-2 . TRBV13 CASSPYNILPYGYTF TGTGCCAGCAGCCCGTACAACATACTCCCATATGGCTACACCTTC
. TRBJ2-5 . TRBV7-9 CASSLRGSGETQYF TGTGCCAGCAGCTTAAGGGGATCGGGTGAGACCCAGTACTTC
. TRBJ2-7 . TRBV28 CATLERVKGYEQYF TGTGCCACCCTTGAGCGGGTCAAGGGCTACGAGCAGTACTTC
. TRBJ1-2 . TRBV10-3 CAISGRGSTYYGYTF TGTGCCATCAGCGGTCGGGGCAGTACGTACTATGGCTACACCTTC
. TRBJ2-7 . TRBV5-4 CASSDAYEQYF TGTGCCAGCAGCGACGCCTACGAGCAGTACTTC
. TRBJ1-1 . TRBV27 CASSLSGILMNTEAFF TGTGCCAGCAGTTTATCCGGGATTTTAATGAACACTGAAGCTTTCTTT
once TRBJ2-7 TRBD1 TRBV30 CAWNLGQDLGEQYF TGTGCCTGGAATCTGGGACAGGACCTTGGCGAGCAGTACTTC
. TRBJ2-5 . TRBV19 CASSTGEETQYF TGTGCCAGTAGTACAGGGGAAGAGACCCAGTACTTC
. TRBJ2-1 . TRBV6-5 CASLSSYNEQFF TGTGCCAGCCTGAGCTCCTACAATGAGCAGTTCTTC
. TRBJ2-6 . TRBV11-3 CASSLRGGSGANVLTF TGTGCCAGCAGCTTAAGGGGGGGATCTGGGGCCAACGTCCTGACTTTC
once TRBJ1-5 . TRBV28 CASSTGGRLAQHF TGTGCCAGCAGTACGGGGGGCAGATTGGCCCAGCATTTT
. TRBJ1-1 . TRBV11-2 CASSSTPRGITEAFF TGTGCCAGCAGCTCAACTCCCAGGGGAATAACTGAAGCTTTCTTT
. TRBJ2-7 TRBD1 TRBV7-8 CASSLGVGQRAYEQYF TGTGCCAGCAGCTTAGGGGTGGGACAGCGTGCCTACGAGCAGTACTTC
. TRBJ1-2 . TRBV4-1 CASSPIGRRYGYTF TGCGCCAGCAGCCCGATAGGCAGGCGCTATGGCTACACCTTT
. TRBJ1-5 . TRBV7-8 CASSLDTGFNQPQHF TGTGCCAGCAGCTTAGACACAGGCTTCAATCAGCCCCAGCATTTT
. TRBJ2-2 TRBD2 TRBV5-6 CASSSSGRRDTGELFF TGTGCCAGCAGCTCTAGCGGGAGGCGGGACACCGGGGAGCTGTTTTTT
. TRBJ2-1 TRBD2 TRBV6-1 CASSEYSGRGNEQFF TGTGCCAGCAGTGAATATAGCGGGAGGGGCAATGAGCAGTTCTTC
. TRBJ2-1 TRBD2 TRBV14 CASSPQGLSSYNEQFF TGTGCCAGCTCACCCCAGGGACTAAGCTCCTACAATGAGCAGTTCTTC
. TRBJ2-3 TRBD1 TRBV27 CASSLGQGRTDTQYF TGTGCCAGCAGTTTAGGACAGGGGCGCACAGATACGCAGTATTTT
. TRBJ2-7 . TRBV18 CASSPVPGDAYEQYF TGTGCCAGCTCACCTGTTCCGGGGGATGCATACGAGCAGTACTTC
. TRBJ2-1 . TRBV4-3 CASSDDRTHNEQFF TGCGCCAGCAGCGACGACAGGACCCACAATGAGCAGTTCTTC
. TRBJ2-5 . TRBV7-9 CASSRLKGYAEVETQYF TGTGCCAGCAGCCGCTTGAAGGGGTACGCGGAGGTAGAGACCCAGTACTTC
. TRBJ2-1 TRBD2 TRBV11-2 CASSSGLAVVEEQFF TGTGCCAGCAGCTCGGGACTAGCGGTAGTGGAGGAGCAGTTCTTC
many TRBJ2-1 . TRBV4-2 CASSQEGTAPSSYNEQFF TGTGCCAGCAGCCAAGAAGGAACAGCCCCGAGCTCCTACAATGAGCAGTTCTTC
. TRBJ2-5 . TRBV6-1 CASSGQSGTQYF TGTGCCAGCAGCGGGCAGTCGGGGACCCAGTACTTC
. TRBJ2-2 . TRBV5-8 CASSLAAGSLNTGELFF TGTGCCAGCAGCTTGGCAGCGGGTAGTCTCAACACCGGGGAGCTGTTTTTT
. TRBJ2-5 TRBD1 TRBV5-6 CASRTGVGETQYF TGTGCCAGCAGGACAGGGGTCGGAGAGACCCAGTACTTC
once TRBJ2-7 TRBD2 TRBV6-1 CASSERRASGTYEQYF TGTGCCAGCAGTGAAAGAAGGGCTAGCGGAACCTACGAGCAGTACTTC
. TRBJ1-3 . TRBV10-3 CATQNGGAGNTIYF TGTGCCACCCAAAACGGGGGGGCTGGAAACACCATATATTTT
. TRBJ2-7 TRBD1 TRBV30 CAWTRGQGLYEQYF TGTGCCTGGACCCGGGGACAGGGACTCTACGAGCAGTACTTC
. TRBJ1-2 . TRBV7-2 CASSRRPGPNYGYTF TGTGCCAGCAGCAGACGCCCCGGGCCTAACTATGGCTACACCTTC
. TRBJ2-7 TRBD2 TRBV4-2 CASSQVAGGYEQYF TGTGCCAGCAGCCAAGTGGCGGGAGGCTACGAGCAGTACTTC
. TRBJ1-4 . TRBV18 CASSEGTNEKLFF TGTGCCAGCTCAGAGGGGACTAATGAAAAACTGTTTTTT
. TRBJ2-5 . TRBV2 CASSVGRVPTQYF TGTGCCAGCAGTGTGGGTAGGGTCCCGACCCAGTACTTC